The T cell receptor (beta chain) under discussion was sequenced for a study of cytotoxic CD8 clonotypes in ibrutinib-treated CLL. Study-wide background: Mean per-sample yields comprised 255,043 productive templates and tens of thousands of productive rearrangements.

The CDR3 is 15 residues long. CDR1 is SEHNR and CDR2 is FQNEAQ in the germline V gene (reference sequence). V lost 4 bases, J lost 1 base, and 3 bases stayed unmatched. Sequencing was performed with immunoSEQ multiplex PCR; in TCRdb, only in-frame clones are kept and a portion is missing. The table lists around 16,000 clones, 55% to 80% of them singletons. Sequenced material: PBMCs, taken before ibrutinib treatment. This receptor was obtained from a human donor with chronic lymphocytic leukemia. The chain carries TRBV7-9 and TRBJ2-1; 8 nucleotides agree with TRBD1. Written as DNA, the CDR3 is TGTGCCAGCAGCTCGGGACAGGAATCCTACAATGAGCAGTTCTTC. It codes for CASSSGQESYNEQFF.